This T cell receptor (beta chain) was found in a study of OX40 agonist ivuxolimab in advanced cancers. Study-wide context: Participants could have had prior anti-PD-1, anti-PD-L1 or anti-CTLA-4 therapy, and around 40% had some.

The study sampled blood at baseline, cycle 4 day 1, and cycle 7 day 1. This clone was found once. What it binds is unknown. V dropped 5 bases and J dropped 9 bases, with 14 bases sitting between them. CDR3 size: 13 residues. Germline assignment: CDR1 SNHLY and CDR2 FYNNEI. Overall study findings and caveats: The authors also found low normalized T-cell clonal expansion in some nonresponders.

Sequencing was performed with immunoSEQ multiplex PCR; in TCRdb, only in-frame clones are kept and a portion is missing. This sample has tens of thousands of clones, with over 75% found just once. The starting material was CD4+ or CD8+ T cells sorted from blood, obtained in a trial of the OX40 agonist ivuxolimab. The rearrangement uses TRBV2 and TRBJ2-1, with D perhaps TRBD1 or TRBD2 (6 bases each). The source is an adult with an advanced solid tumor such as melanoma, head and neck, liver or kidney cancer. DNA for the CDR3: TGTGCCAGCAGTCCACAGGGACTCGGTGAGCAGTTCTTC. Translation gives CASSPQGLGEQFF.